These T cell receptor beta chains were read from a single sample in a study of blood T cell repertoires in COVID-19. Libraries were prepared by immunoSEQ multiplex PCR; TCRdb keeps only in-frame clonotypes and omits some of them. The table includes around 230,000 clones, roughly 80% detected once. Sequencing was performed on peripheral blood. The receptors stem from an elderly woman with acute or convalescent COVID-19. Both conserved end residues are trimmed from each CDR3.

j_gene	v_gene	CDR3aa
TRBJ2-7	TRBV11-2	ASSLGNRDYEQY
TRBJ2-5	TRBV5-1	ASSPERGGLIETQY
TRBJ2-2	TRBV5-1	ASSLGGQNTGELF
TRBJ1-3	TRBV19	ASKPGISGNTIY
TRBJ2-5	TRBV24-1	ATSEPGTGETQY
TRBJ2-3	TRBV5-6	ASSLFPSAGGRDTQY
TRBJ2-1	TRBV5-6	ASSLVWDSNNEQF
TRBJ2-5	TRBV7-2	ASSLGRAGVPETQY
TRBJ2-1	TRBV3-1/TRBV3-2	ASSQETGLPYNEQF
TRBJ1-1	TRBV19	ASRQGWTTEAF
TRBJ1-5	TRBV7-2	ASSLTLFSMH
TRBJ2-3	TRBV19	ASSHRRTDTQY